This TCR beta chain was identified during a study of T cell responses to AZD1222 COVID-19 vaccine. Germline V gene data show CDR1 as SEHNR and CDR2 as FQNEAQ (reference sequence). V was cut by 5 bases and J by 1 base, with 21 bases left in between. The CDR3 spans 17 residues. The protocol was immunoSEQ multiplex PCR, while the TCRdb copy is restricted to in-frame clones and leaves out a portion. The repertoire holds 200,000 to 250,000 clones, with approximately 94% as singletons. This clonotype was sampled from an adult who received the MenACWY meningococcal vaccine as a control. The V gene is TRBV7-9, the J gene TRBJ2-7; the D call may be TRBD1 or TRBD2 (5 bases each). The sample here was peripheral blood, taken 28 days after the second dose of the MenACWY control vaccine. CDR3 bases: TGTGCCAGCAGCGGACTTCATCGGGACGCAGTATCCTACGAGCAGTACTTC. This gives the protein CASSGLHRDAVSYEQYF.